This is a list of T cell receptor beta chains from one sample in a study of blood T cells in healthy people across ages. Via MiXCR, TCRdb re-called the 5' RACE reads, giving one row per CDR3 protein. Of hundreds of thousands of distinct CDR3 sequences detected, roughly 30% appear once; the ten largest clones hold approximately 15%. Sequences were obtained from blood. The receptors were gathered from a woman over 75 in good health. Both conserved end residues are part of each CDR3. The order of the fields is D gene, J gene, V gene, clone size, CDR3 protein, CDR3 DNA. D genes are given only for firm matches. The size entry is marked missing in some rows and otherwise reads once, few, many or a size class.

>TRBD2|TRBJ2-3|TRBV20-1|many
CSARRASGGALTDTQYF
TGCAGTGCTAGAAGGGCTAGCGGGGGGGCCCTCACAGATACGCAGTATTTT
>-|TRBJ1-4|TRBV4-3|many
CASSHIDSNEKLFF
TGCGCCAGCAGCCATATAGACTCGAATGAAAAACTGTTTTTT
>-|TRBJ1-2|TRBV29-1|many
CSVEDLGGNYGYTF
TGCAGCGTTGAAGATCTTGGCGGAAACTATGGCTACACCTTC
>-|TRBJ2-3|TRBV6-5|many
CASSLAPGSTDTQYF
TGTGCCAGCAGTTTAGCACCCGGCAGCACAGATACGCAGTATTTT
>TRBD1|TRBJ1-1|TRBV29-1|-
CSVNPGTGRTEAFF
TGCAGCGTAAATCCCGGGACAGGGAGGACTGAAGCTTTCTTT
>-|TRBJ1-1|TRBV29-1|many
CSVQQASSEAFF
TGCAGCGTTCAACAGGCGAGTTCTGAAGCTTTCTTT
>TRBD2|TRBJ2-1|TRBV28|-
CASSSLTLAGGKDNEQFF
TGTGCCAGCAGCTCTCTGACATTAGCGGGAGGTAAGGACAATGAGCAGTTCTTC
>-|TRBJ1-4|TRBV27|many
CASTSGGEKLFF
TGTGCCAGCACGTCCGGTGGTGAAAAACTGTTTTTT
>-|TRBJ1-4|TRBV11-2|-
CASSLLDLSSKLFF
TGTGCCAGCAGCTTACTGGACCTCTCATCAAAACTGTTTTTT
>-|TRBJ2-3|TRBV20-1|many
CSARRPGGTDTQYF
TGCAGTGCTAGGCGCCCCGGGGGCACAGATACGCAGTATTTT
>-|TRBJ2-7|TRBV6-5|many
CASSYVGGPYEQYF
TGTGCCAGCAGTTACGTGGGAGGACCCTACGAGCAGTACTTC
>-|TRBJ2-5|TRBV20-1|-
CSAREASAYQETQYF
TGCAGTGCTAGGGAAGCCAGCGCATACCAAGAGACCCAGTACTTC
>TRBD2|TRBJ2-1|TRBV11-2|-
CASSPTSGGPYNEQFF
TGTGCCAGCAGCCCGACTAGCGGGGGGCCCTACAATGAGCAGTTCTTC
>-|TRBJ2-1|TRBV7-2|many
CASSSSREAEQFF
TGTGCCAGCAGCTCCTCCAGGGAGGCTGAGCAGTTCTTC
>TRBD2|TRBJ2-5|TRBV20-1|once
CSAIAGGKRDERYF
TGCAGTGCCATAGCGGGGGGGAAAAGGGATGAGCGGTACTTC
>-|TRBJ2-5|TRBV6-2/TRBV6-3|-
CASSPREPFKETQYF
TGTGCCAGCAGCCCTCGGGAACCTTTTAAAGAGACCCAGTACTTC
>-|TRBJ1-6|TRBV3-1|few
CASSQGRAKNSPLHF
TGTGCCAGCAGCCAAGGGCGGGCAAAGAATTCACCCCTCCACTTT
>TRBD1|TRBJ2-5|TRBV7-3|many
CASSPTGAQETQYF
TGTGCCAGCAGTCCTACAGGGGCACAAGAGACCCAGTACTTC
>-|TRBJ2-1|TRBV5-1|-
CASSFDPVGNEQFF
TGCGCCAGCAGCTTCGATCCCGTCGGAAATGAGCAGTTCTTC
>TRBD2|TRBJ2-3|TRBV2|-
CASSPTSGGKYF
TGTGCCAGCAGTCCAACTAGCGGGGGGAAGTATTTT
>-|TRBJ2-1|TRBV27|many
CASSLSLNEQFF
TGTGCCAGCAGTTTATCCCTTAATGAGCAGTTCTTC
>TRBD2|TRBJ2-1|TRBV20-1|many
CSAIPSGLAGGPGTEQFF
TGCAGTGCCATCCCCTCCGGACTAGCGGGGGGGCCGGGGACTGAGCAGTTCTTC
>TRBD1|TRBJ2-5|TRBV29-1|-
CSVGTAWGTETQYF
TGCAGCGTAGGGACAGCCTGGGGGACAGAGACCCAGTACTTC
>TRBD2|TRBJ2-5|TRBV30|-
CAWTAGVQETQYF
TGTGCCTGGACGGCGGGGGTACAAGAGACCCAGTACTTC
>-|TRBJ1-2|TRBV2|few
CACSEVRAVFYGYTF
TGTGCCTGCAGTGAAGTCCGGGCTGTTTTCTATGGCTACACCTTC
>-|TRBJ1-2|TRBV3-1|-
CASSSDDGGAYGYTF
TGTGCCAGCAGCTCGGACGACGGGGGGGCCTATGGCTACACCTTC
>-|TRBJ2-3|TRBV20-1|-
CSALLKSGSTDTQYF
TGCAGTGCTCTCCTCAAGAGCGGTAGCACAGATACGCAGTATTTT
>-|TRBJ1-1|TRBV5-1|-
CASSSRRGLNTEAFF
TGCGCCAGCAGCTCCCGGCGGGGGCTGAACACTGAAGCTTTCTTT
>-|TRBJ1-1|TRBV19|-
CATNRQGKTEAFF
TGTGCCACTAACCGCCAGGGGAAGACTGAAGCTTTCTTT
>-|TRBJ2-7|TRBV2|-
CASRGVRARQYF
TGTGCCAGCAGGGGGGTCCGGGCTCGGCAGTACTTC
>TRBD2|TRBJ2-5|TRBV5-1|-
CASSLSGGQLETQYF
TGCGCCAGCAGCTTGAGCGGGGGGCAGTTGGAGACCCAGTACTTC
>-|TRBJ1-2|TRBV6-5|once
CASSSNKGYGYTF
TGTGCCAGCAGTTCCAATAAAGGATATGGCTACACCTTC
>-|TRBJ2-7|TRBV7-2|many
CASSPFPGAEQYF
TGTGCCAGCAGCCCCTTTCCAGGGGCCGAGCAGTACTTC
>TRBD1|TRBJ2-7|TRBV5-1|-
CASSLEPVTGKDTQYF
TGCGCCAGCAGCTTGGAGCCCGTGACAGGGAAAGACACTCAGTACTTC
>-|TRBJ2-1|TRBV4-2|-
CASSQGIGTSYNEQFF
TGTGCCAGCAGCCAAGGGATCGGGACTTCCTACAATGAGCAGTTCTTC
>TRBD1|TRBJ1-1|TRBV9|-
CASSQGGGRNAEAFF
TGTGCCAGCAGCCAAGGAGGGGGCAGGAACGCTGAAGCTTTCTTT
>TRBD1|TRBJ1-6|TRBV7-2|many
CASSFGTVISPLHF
TGTGCCAGCAGCTTTGGGACAGTCATTTCACCCCTCCACTTT
>-|TRBJ2-3|TRBV7-2|many
CASSPHRVRDTQYF
TGTGCCAGCAGCCCCCATAGAGTCCGGGATACGCAGTATTTT
>-|TRBJ2-3|TRBV7-3|many
CASSRGDRDTQYF
TGTGCCAGCAGCAGGGGGGATCGGGATACGCAGTATTTT
>TRBD2|TRBJ2-5|TRBV20-1|many
CSAGAGVETQYF
TGCAGTGCTGGTGCGGGGGTGGAGACCCAGTACTTC
>TRBD2|TRBJ2-3|TRBV6-6|-
CATTPGLAGESTDTQYF
TGTGCCACCACACCGGGACTAGCGGGGGAGAGCACAGATACGCAGTATTTT
>TRBD1|TRBJ2-7|TRBV25-1|many
CASSESRTGVKQYF
TGTGCCAGCAGTGAATCACGGACAGGGGTAAAGCAGTACTTC
>-|TRBJ1-2|TRBV7-2|many
CASSPMSGGASYGYTF
TGTGCCAGCAGCCCTATGTCGGGGGGTGCGAGCTATGGCTACACCTTC
>-|TRBJ2-7|TRBV6-5|-
CASSSLGSASSYEQYF
TGTGCCAGCAGCTCCCTTGGTAGCGCGAGCTCCTACGAGCAGTACTTC
>-|TRBJ1-1|TRBV29-1|few
CSVEDPGEAFF
TGCAGCGTTGAGGACCCTGGGGAGGCTTTCTTT